These 10 T cell receptor beta chains originate from one sample sequenced in a study of patients and donors after allogeneic stem cell transplantation. TCRdb itself ran the RT-PCR reads through MiXCR, one entry per CDR3 protein. The sample records roughly 250,000 distinct CDR3 sequences, 14% being singletons. Sample: blood, either unsorted or a sorted T cell fraction (not recorded which). Receptors were obtained from a human donor who was either an allogeneic HSCT recipient or a stem cell or donor lymphocyte infusion donor (not recorded which). It is not recorded whose cells these are; they may come from a transplant donor.

Only a few counts were recorded for this clonotype. The rearrangement links TRBV7-2 to TRBJ2-3; D may correspond to TRBD1 or TRBD2 (7 bases each). This CDR3 is built from 15 residues. Trimming cost V 5 bases and J 2 bases, with 14 bases left between them. Looked up from germline, CDR1 is SGHTA and CDR2 is FQGNSA. The CDR3 protein is CASSQGGTNTDTQYF. The CDR3 DNA is TGTGCCAGCAGCCAGGGGGGGACCAACACAGATACGCAGTATTTT.

The rearrangement links TRBV20-1 to TRBJ2-1; maybe TRBD2 (6 bases). Trimming removed 3 bases at V and 10 bases at J, with 10 bases between. From germline, CDR1 is DFQATT and CDR2 SNEGSKA (reference sequence). This CDR3 is built from 11 residues. This CDR3 is CSASSREEQFF. The CDR3 DNA reads as TGCAGTGCTAGTTCCCGGGAGGAGCAGTTCTTC.

This clonotype was seen a few times. This chain links TRBV19 with TRBJ1-3; 7 positions agree with TRBD1. The CDR3 has 15 residues. Germline V gene lookup returns CDR1 LNHDA and CDR2 SQIVND (reference sequence). The J segment lost 2 bases and the V segment lost 8 bases, leaving 9 bases of the junction unmatched. CDR3 sequence: CASFLGRGPGNTIYF. In DNA, the CDR3 is TGTGCCAGTTTCCTTGGGAGGGGGCCTGGAAACACCATATATTTT. Looking up the rest from reference TRBV19 and TRBJ1-3 gives the full variable domain: DGGITQSPKYLFRKEGQNVTLSCEQNLNHDAMYWYRQDPGQGLRLIYYSQIVNDFQKGDIAEGYSVSREKKESFPLTVTSAQKNPTAFYLCASFLGRGPGNTIYFGEGSWLTVV.

This sequence joins TRBV5-6 and TRBJ1-6, with TRBD1 as a possible D gene (6 bases). CDR3 length equals 17 residues. Trimming removed 4 bases from V and 7 bases from J, with 21 bases in between. Germline V lookup: CDR1 SGHDT, CDR2 YYEEEE. The DNA for the CDR3 is TGTGCCAGCAGCCCAGACGCGGGGGGCGCAGGGAATTCACCCCTCCACTTT. Translation: CASSPDAGGAGNSPLHF.

The chain uses TRBV4-3 and TRBJ1-2, with D perhaps TRBD1 (5 bases). CDR1 is LGHNA and CDR2 is YSLEER in the germline V gene. CDR3 length equals 14 residues. Trimming removed 2 bases at V and 7 bases at J, with 14 bases between. CDR3 residues: CASSQTGTAPGYTF. The CDR3 DNA is TGCGCCAGCAGCCAAACCGGGACCGCTCCTGGCTACACCTTC.

This clonotype was counted between two and nine times. The rearrangement uses TRBV7-2 and TRBJ2-3; unclear D gene. Trimming shortened V by 4 bases and J by 2 bases, and 19 bases separated the two germline ends. CDR3 length equals 17 residues. Germline V lookup: CDR1 SGHTA, CDR2 FQGNSA. The CDR3 bases are TGTGCCAGCAGCTCCCGAATTTACCCGACCCCCACAGATACGCAGTATTTT. This codes for CASSSRIYPTPTDTQYF.

V is TRBV7-2 and J is TRBJ1-3; tentative D call: TRBD1 (6 bases). The germline gives CDR1 SGHTA, CDR2 FQGNSA. Trimming pared 1 base from V and 4 bases from J, leaving 11 bases between. The CDR3 has 15 residues. The CDR3 region is CASSLVGGAGNTIYF. As DNA, the CDR3 is TGTGCCAGCAGCTTAGTGGGGGGCGCGGGAAACACCATATATTTT.

This clonotype was seen more than once but under ten times. This rearrangement joins TRBV6-5 to TRBJ1-6, with 7 nucleotides matching TRBD1. The CDR3 is made up of 19 amino acids. J lost 0 bases, V lost 0 bases, and 8 bases had no gene match. Germline CDR1 MNHEY, CDR2 SVGAGI. CDR3 protein: CASSYSGLGDSSYNSPLHF. The CDR3 region has the DNA TGTGCCAGCAGTTACTCCGGTCTCGGGGACAGCTCCTATAATTCACCCCTCCACTTT.

This clonotype has at least ten counts. The rearrangement links TRBV5-1 to TRBJ2-7, with 7 positions matching TRBD1. The CDR3 runs 14 residues. CDR1 and CDR2 (germline): SGHRS, YFSETQ. The V segment lost 3 bases and the J segment 2 bases; nucleotides outside the gene matches: 5. CDR3 protein: CASSSGTDAYEQYF. The CDR3 nucleotides read TGCGCCAGCAGCTCCGGGACAGACGCCTACGAGCAGTACTTC.

This clonotype was observed many times. The chain links TRBV10-3 to TRBJ2-5; maybe TRBD2 (5 bases). Trimming shortened V by 6 bases and J by 7 bases, and 9 bases separated the two germline ends. The germline gives CDR1 ENHRY, CDR2 SYGVKD. This CDR3 comprises 11 residues. This CDR3 reads CAIREERTQYF. In DNA, the CDR3 is TGTGCCATCAGGGAGGAGCGGACCCAGTACTTC.